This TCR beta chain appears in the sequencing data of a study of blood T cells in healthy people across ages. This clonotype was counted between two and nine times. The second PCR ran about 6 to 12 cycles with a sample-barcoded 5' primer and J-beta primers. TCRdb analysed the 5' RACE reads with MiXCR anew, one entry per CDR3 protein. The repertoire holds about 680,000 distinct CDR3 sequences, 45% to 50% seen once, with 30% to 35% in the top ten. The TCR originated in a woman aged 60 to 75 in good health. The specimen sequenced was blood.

CDR3 amino acids: CASSQVDMADTQYF. Written as DNA, the CDR3 is TGTGCCAGCAGCCAAGTAGATATGGCAGATACGCAGTATTTT. The rearrangement links TRBV14 to TRBJ2-3; D unresolved. From germline, CDR1 is SGHDN and CDR2 FVKESK. CDR3 length: 14 residues. The V gene lost 1 base and the J gene lost 4 bases, with 9 bases spanning the gap.